This is a list of T cell receptor beta chains from one sample in a study of T cells in Graves' hyperthyroidism and ophthalmopathy. TCRdb redid the calling of the multiplex PCR reads with MiXCR, one entry per CDR3 protein. This sample yields fewer than 450,000 distinct CDR3 sequences, of which approximately 18% are seen a single time; roughly 35% belongs to the top ten. Material: blood. The origin of the receptors is a woman aged 30 to 39 with Graves' hyperthyroidism that later progressed to Graves' ophthalmopathy. Both conserved end residues are part of each CDR3. A D gene is named only where the DNA matches it firmly. A clone size is listed for some rows: how often the clone was seen (once, few, many), or a class if it is expanded.

NA | TRBJ2-4 | TRBV5-1 | few | TGCGCCAGCAGCACGGGGGACGGGGGCAAAAACATTCAGTACTTC | CASSTGDGGKNIQYF
TRBD2 | TRBJ2-3 | TRBV28 | few | TGTGCCAGCAGTTCGCTACGACAGGGTTGGTTGACTAGCGGGAGGGCCGTGACCACAGATACGCAGTATTTT | CASSSLRQGWLTSGRAVTTDTQYF
NA | TRBJ1-1 | TRBV2 | many | TGTGCCAGCACTGGGACTCGAGAACGGACTGAAGCTTTCTTT | CASTGTRERTEAFF
NA | TRBJ2-7 | TRBV20-1 | NA | TGCAGTGCTGGGAAGACGGGGGAGACTTACGAGCAGTACTTC | CSAGKTGETYEQYF
NA | TRBJ1-1 | TRBV4-1 | NA | TGCGCCAGCAGCCAAGCATATCCGGAGAACACTGAAGCTTTCTTT | CASSQAYPENTEAFF
NA | TRBJ1-1 | TRBV19 | many | TGTGCCAGTAGCCGGGGACGGACTTTGATGAACACTGAAGCTTTCTTT | CASSRGRTLMNTEAFF
NA | TRBJ2-7 | TRBV2 | many | TGTGCCAGCAGCGTCTCCTACGAGCAGTACTTC | CASSVSYEQYF
NA | TRBJ1-2 | TRBV25-1 | NA | TGTGCCAGCAGTGACCGGGGCGACGGCTACACCTTC | CASSDRGDGYTF
TRBD1 | TRBJ1-1 | TRBV28 | many | TGTGCCAACAGTTCGGGACAGGGGACTGAAGCTTTCTTT | CANSSGQGTEAFF
NA | TRBJ1-2 | TRBV30 | few | TGTGCCTGGAAAGGAGGGGGAGCGGGCCTATATGGCTACACCTTC | CAWKGGGAGLYGYTF
TRBD2 | TRBJ2-7 | TRBV20-1 | many | TGCAGTGCCCTGACTAGCGTCTCCTACGAGCAGTACTTC | CSALTSVSYEQYF
NA | TRBJ2-7 | TRBV20-1 | NA | TGCAGTGCTAGAGACGAGACCTACGAGCAGTACTTC | CSARDETYEQYF
TRBD1 | TRBJ1-4 | TRBV7-2 | NA | TGTGCCAGCAGCTGGACAGGGGTCACGGATGAAAAACTGTTTTTT | CASSWTGVTDEKLFF